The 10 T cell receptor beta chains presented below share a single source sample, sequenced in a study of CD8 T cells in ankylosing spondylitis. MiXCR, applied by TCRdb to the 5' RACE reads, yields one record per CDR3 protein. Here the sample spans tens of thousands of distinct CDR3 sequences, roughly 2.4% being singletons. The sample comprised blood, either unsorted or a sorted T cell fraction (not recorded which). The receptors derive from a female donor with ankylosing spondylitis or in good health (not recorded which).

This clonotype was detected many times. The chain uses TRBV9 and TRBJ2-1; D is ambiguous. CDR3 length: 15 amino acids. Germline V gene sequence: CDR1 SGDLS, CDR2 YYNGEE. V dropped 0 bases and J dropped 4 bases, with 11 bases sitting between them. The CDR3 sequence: CASSVGGGVYNEQFF. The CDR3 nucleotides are TGTGCCAGCAGCGTAGGGGGTGGAGTTTACAATGAGCAGTTCTTC.

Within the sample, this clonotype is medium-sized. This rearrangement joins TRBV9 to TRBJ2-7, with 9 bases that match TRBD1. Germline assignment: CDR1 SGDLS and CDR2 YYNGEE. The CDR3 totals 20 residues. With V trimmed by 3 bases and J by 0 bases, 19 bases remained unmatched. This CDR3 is CASSGAKGTGSGSNSYEQYF. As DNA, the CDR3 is TGTGCCAGCAGCGGGGCAAAAGGGACAGGGTCAGGAAGTAACTCCTACGAGCAGTACTTC.

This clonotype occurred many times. CDR3 residues: CASSPPGTGKGQYF. In DNA, the CDR3 is TGTGCCAGCAGCCCCCCTGGGACCGGAAAGGGCCAGTACTTC. The chain uses TRBV9 and TRBJ2-4; D could derive from TRBD1 or TRBD2 (5 bases each). V was pared by 4 bases and J by 13 bases, with 21 bases between. Germline V lookup: CDR1 SGDLS, CDR2 YYNGEE. The CDR3 is 14 amino acids.

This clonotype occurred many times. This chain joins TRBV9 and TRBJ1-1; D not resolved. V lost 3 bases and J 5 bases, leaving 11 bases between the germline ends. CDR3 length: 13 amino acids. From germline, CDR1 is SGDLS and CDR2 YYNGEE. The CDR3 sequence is CASSGTEGTEAFF. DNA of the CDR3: TGTGCCAGCAGCGGTACGGAAGGGACTGAAGCTTTCTTT.

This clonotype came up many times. The CDR3 region is CASSVEGGGDTQYF. CDR3 DNA: TGTGCCAGCAGCGTAGAGGGCGGGGGGGATACGCAGTATTTT. The J gene is TRBJ2-3, the V gene TRBV9; 8 bases map to TRBD2. CDR3 size: 14 residues. From germline, CDR1 is SGDLS and CDR2 YYNGEE. The J segment lost 6 bases and the V segment lost 0 bases, leaving 3 bases of the junction unmatched.

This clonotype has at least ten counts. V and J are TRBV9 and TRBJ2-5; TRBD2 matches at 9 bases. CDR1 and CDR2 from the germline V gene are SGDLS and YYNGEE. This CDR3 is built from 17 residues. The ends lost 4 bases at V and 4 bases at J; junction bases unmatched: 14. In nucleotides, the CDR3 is TGTGCCAGCAGCCAAACTAGAGCGCGGGAGGGCCTAGAGACCCAGTACTTC. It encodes CASSQTRAREGLETQYF.

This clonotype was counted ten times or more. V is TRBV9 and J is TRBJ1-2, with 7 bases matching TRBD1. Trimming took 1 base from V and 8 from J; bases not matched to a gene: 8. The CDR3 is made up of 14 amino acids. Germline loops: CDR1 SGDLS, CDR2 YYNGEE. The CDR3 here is CASSVTGEGVGYTF. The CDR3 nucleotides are TGTGCCAGCAGCGTAACAGGGGAGGGGGTCGGCTACACCTTC.

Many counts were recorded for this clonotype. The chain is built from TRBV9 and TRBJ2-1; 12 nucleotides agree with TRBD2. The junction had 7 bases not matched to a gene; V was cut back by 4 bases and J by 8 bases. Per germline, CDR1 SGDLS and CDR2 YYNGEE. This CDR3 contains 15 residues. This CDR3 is CASSSASGGAHEQFF. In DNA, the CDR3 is TGTGCCAGCAGCTCCGCTAGCGGGGGGGCACATGAGCAGTTCTTC.

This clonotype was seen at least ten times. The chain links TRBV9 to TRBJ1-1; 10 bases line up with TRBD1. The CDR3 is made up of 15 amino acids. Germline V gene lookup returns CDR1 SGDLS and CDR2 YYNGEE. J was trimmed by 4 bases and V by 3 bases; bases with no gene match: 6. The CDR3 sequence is CASSGLGTGVTEAFF. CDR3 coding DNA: TGTGCCAGCAGCGGACTAGGGACAGGGGTCACTGAAGCTTTCTTT.

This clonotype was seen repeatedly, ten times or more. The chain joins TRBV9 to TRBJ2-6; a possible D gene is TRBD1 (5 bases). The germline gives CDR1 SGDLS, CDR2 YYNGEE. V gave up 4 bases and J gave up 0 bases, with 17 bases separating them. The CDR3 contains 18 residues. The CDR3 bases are TGTGCCAGCAGCCAACTTGGTGGGGCTAACTCTGGGGCCAACGTCCTGACTTTC. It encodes CASSQLGGANSGANVLTF. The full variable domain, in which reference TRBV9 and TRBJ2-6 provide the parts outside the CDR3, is DSGVTQTPKHLITATGQRVTLRCSPRSGDLSVYWYQQSLDQGLQFLIQYYNGEERAKGNILERFSAQQFPDLHSELNLSSLELGDSALYFCASSQLGGANSGANVLTFGAGSRLTVL.